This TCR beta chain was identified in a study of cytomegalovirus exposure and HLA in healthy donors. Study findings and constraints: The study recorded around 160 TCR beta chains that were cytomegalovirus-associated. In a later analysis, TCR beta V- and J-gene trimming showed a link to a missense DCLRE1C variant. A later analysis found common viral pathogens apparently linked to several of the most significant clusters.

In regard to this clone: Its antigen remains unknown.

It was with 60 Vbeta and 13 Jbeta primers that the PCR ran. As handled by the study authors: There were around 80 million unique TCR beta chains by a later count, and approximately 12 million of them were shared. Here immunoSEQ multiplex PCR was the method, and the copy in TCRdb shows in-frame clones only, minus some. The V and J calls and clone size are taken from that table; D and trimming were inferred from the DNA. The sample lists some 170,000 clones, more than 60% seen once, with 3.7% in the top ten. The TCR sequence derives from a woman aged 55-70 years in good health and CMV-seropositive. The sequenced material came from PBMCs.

The CDR3 spells CAWSAATGPYNSPLHF. The DNA for the CDR3 is TGTGCCTGGAGTGCCGCGACAGGTCCCTATAATTCACCCCTCCACTTT. The chain is built from TRBV30 and TRBJ1-6, with D possibly matching TRBD1 (6 bases). Deletions cut 1 base from V and 2 bases from J, with 12 bases between. CDR3 length: 16 residues. Germline V gives CDR1 GTSNPN, CDR2 SVGIG (reference sequence).